The clone carrying this TCR beta chain was found a few times. Its antigen is unknown. The V segment lost 0 bases and the J segment 1 base; nucleotides outside the gene matches: 1. Germline V CDR1 and CDR2: SGHRS, YFSETQ. The CDR3 spans 17 residues. The data belong to a study of tumour-infiltrating T cells in Burkitt lymphoma. On the study more broadly: All epidemiological Burkitt lymphoma subtypes were represented in the cohort. Productive clonality predicted overall and progression-free survival.

Whole-study findings and limits: Many Burkitt lymphoma patients shared several public clonotypes.

Only in-frame clones appear in the TCRdb table, and some are missing; sequencing was by immunoSEQ multiplex PCR. The sample carries 4,500 to 5,000 clones, less than 15% recorded once. This receptor was obtained from a human donor with Burkitt lymphoma. The V call is TRBV5-1, the J call TRBJ2-2; 12 bases are shared with TRBD2. Sequencing was performed on tumor tissue. Here the CDR3 reads CASSLELAGGNTGELFF. Here the CDR3 DNA reads TGCGCCAGCAGCTTGGAACTAGCGGGAGGGAACACCGGGGAGCTGTTTTTT.